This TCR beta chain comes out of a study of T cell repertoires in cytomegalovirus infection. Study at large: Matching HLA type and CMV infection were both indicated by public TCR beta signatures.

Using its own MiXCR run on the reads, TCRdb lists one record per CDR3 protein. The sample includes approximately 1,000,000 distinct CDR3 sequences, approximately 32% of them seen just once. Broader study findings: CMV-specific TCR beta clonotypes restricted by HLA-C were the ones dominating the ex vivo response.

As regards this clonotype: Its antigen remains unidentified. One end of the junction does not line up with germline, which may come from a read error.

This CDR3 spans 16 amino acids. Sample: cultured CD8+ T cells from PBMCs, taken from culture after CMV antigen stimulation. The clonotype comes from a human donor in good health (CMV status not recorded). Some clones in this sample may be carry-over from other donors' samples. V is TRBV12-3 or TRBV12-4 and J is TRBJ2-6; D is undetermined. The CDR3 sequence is CASTYQLETGTNVLTF. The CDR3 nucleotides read TGTGCCAGCACCTACCAACTTGAAACTGGGACCAACGTCCTGACTTTC.